This T cell receptor (beta chain) was recovered during a study of T cell responses to AZD1222 COVID-19 vaccine (dated by TCRdb to about 2021). The study in broad terms: AZD1222 recipients given second doses at about 4 weeks or at about 12 weeks were pooled, since spike-specific TCR depth and breadth were not found to differ between the two schedules. TCR sequencing covered some 240 trial participants: 207 given two doses of AZD1222 and about 26 given two doses of MenACWY control vaccine. Trial participants were enrolled by age into subgroups of 18-55, 56-69 and 70-plus years, and around 150, 29 and 61 TCR-sequenced participants, respectively, were included in these subgroups. Points the paper makes about the study in general: Because no day 14 peak-response samples were available, the repertoires could be characterized only after the peak T cell response. Most participants were white British and females outnumbered males, and the authors suggested that clonal diversity may have been underestimated. Conclusions about previously exposed vaccinees are limited because only five to seven AZD1222 recipients were SARS-CoV-2 seropositive at baseline. Epitopes outside the regions mutated in the B.1.351 and B.1.1.7 variants were reportedly recognized by nearly half of the unique spike-specific TCRs. The 56-69-year group was small, and its depth increase did not reach significance, likely because of low power. The whole spike protein was spanned by vaccine-associated CD4 TCRs, and dominant responses were seen in regions 160-218 and 743-854. After two AZD1222 doses, spike-specific TCR breadth and depth were significantly higher than at day 0 and than in MenACWY recipients.

The time point label of this sample denotes: baseline before first vaccination. The vaccinee samples were drawn from two UK trials, COV001 and COV002, one of which was a single-blind randomized controlled phase 2/3 trial testing AZD1222 (ChAdOx1 nCoV-19) in healthy adults. Trial participant PBMC samples were collected at day 0 and day 28 after the second dose for TCRbeta chain sequencing. The CDR3 regions of human TCRbeta chains were analyzed by immunosequencing. Processing in the source paper ran as follows. TCRs in the repertoires were compared against a reference library of SARS-CoV-2-specific TCRs that had been generated with the MIRA antigen-specificity platform. Breadth meant the fraction of unique TCRs that were SARS-CoV-2-associated, whereas depth meant the fraction of total T cells that were SARS-CoV-2-associated. Each spike-specific TCR was assigned to its reactive spike region and to a CD4 or CD8 class using the MIRA data. Log10-transformed breadth and depth values were compared by one-way ANOVA with Sidak's multiple comparisons tests. Held by TCRdb, this immuneACCESS table contains in-frame sequences only and omits some clones. Under half of the omission traces to an unresolved V gene where checked; the cause of the rest is unknown. V, J and clone size derive from that table, while D and trimming were established from the DNA sequence. The table for this sample lists more than 140,000 clones; 91% of them were counted only once. In total, the top ten clones hold 5% of the sample.

Cut back by 4 bases and 1 base, the V and J ends lie 4 bases apart. CDR1 is given as MDHEN and CDR2 as SYDVKM, both from the germline V gene. The CDR3 sequence holds 13 residues, the cysteine and phenylalanine included. Left in the record is the CDR3 DNA by itself, 39 bases read in frame from the first base. As for this clone: This clone's antigen is unknown. Base qualities are missing; no much larger clone stands one base away.

The sequence joins TRBV28 to TRBJ2-2, with no confidently assigned D gene. This material consisted of peripheral blood, taken on day 0 of AZD1222 vaccination. The sequence was obtained from an adult in good health. The sequenced DNA: TGTGCCAGCAGTTATGAGAACACCGGGGAGCTGTTTTTT. This yields the protein CASSYENTGELFF.